This TCR beta chain was observed in a study of naive CD8 T cells in extremely preterm neonates. The table came from immunoSEQ multiplex PCR; TCRdb's copy has only in-frame clones and leaves some out. Of more than 20,000 clones listed, about nine tenths were seen once; the top ten hold 0.7% to 1%. The CDR3 has 15 amino acids. The V gene lost 1 base and the J gene lost 1 base, with 5 bases spanning the gap. Germline values: CDR1 MGHRA, CDR2 YSYEKL. Extremely preterm deliveries at roughly 23-27 weeks of gestation provided the preterm samples. Live Annexin V-negative naive CD3+CD8+CD45RA+CCR7+ T cells were sorted. Study findings and constraints: Compared with all age groups, preterm neonates showed less repertoire richness. Preterm samples differed in productive template counts; sample size was small. Relative to older groups, preterm infants had shorter, less trimmed CDR3s with fewer N additions.

Concerning this clone: Its antigen is not identified.

The chain joins TRBV4-1 to TRBJ2-6; no firm D call. This TCR was recovered from a boy who was born preterm. The sequencing input was naive CD8+ T cells from cord blood. The CDR3 region is CASSQAGSGANVLTF. The CDR3 nucleotides are TGCGCCAGCAGCCAAGCAGGTTCTGGGGCCAACGTCCTGACTTTC.